This is a list of T cell receptor beta chains from one sample in a study of T cell changes during pregnancy in multiple sclerosis. Some clones are missing from TCRdb's copy, which holds only in-frame ones; the method was immunoSEQ multiplex PCR. This table holds approximately 64,000 clones, 92% found once. The starting material was peripheral blood, obtained in the first trimester of pregnancy. Source of these receptors: a female donor with multiple sclerosis, enrolled in a pregnancy study. The CDR3 runs from the conserved cysteine through the conserved F or W. Clone size appears in some rows only: once, few, many, or a class for an expanded clone.

J: TRBJ2-3
V: TRBV18
size: -
CDR3: CASSPTKQAPSTDTQYF

J: TRBJ2-2
V: TRBV15
size: -
CDR3: CATSRTSGNTGELFF

J: TRBJ2-7
V: TRBV6-5
size: -
CDR3: CASSPSLLSYEQYF

J: TRBJ1-4
V: TRBV19
size: -
CDR3: CASQMTGEFEKLFF

J: TRBJ2-3
V: TRBV18
size: -
CDR3: CASSQQLAGKSTDTQYF

J: TRBJ2-3
V: TRBV9
size: -
CDR3: CASSFPSGRADTQYF

J: TRBJ2-1
V: TRBV7-9
size: once
CDR3: CASSPTGGDFNEQFF

J: TRBJ2-2
V: TRBV5-1
size: once
CDR3: CASSPDSRRVTGELFF

J: TRBJ2-3
V: TRBV19
size: -
CDR3: CASSRQGVFAQRESDTQYF

J: TRBJ2-1
V: TRBV7-9
size: once
CDR3: CASTPHLDYTYNEQFF

J: TRBJ2-2
V: TRBV28
size: -
CDR3: CASSPPGTGISTGELFF

J: TRBJ2-3
V: TRBV9
size: -
CDR3: CASSVGPGGMTDTQYF

J: TRBJ2-7
V: TRBV7-8
size: once
CDR3: CASSLGSLTKHVEQYF

J: TRBJ2-7
V: TRBV10-3
size: -
CDR3: CAISESPWSSGISSYEQYF

J: TRBJ2-1
V: TRBV19
size: -
CDR3: CASSIDRNEQFF

J: TRBJ2-5
V: TRBV5-6
size: -
CDR3: CASSGAETQYF

J: TRBJ2-7
V: TRBV6-5
size: -
CDR3: CASSTITSSYEQYF

J: TRBJ1-2
V: TRBV28
size: -
CDR3: CASTGWGQTNYGYTF

J: TRBJ1-1
V: TRBV7-6
size: -
CDR3: CASSLAINDRGAFF

J: TRBJ1-2
V: TRBV19
size: once
CDR3: CASSYLLTDYGYTF

J: TRBJ2-4
V: TRBV5-5
size: -
CDR3: CASSLIAGVFRNIQYF

J: TRBJ2-1
V: TRBV29-1
size: -
CDR3: CSVLGGLSYNEQFF

J: TRBJ2-1
V: TRBV7-9
size: -
CDR3: CASSRTDYNEQFF

J: TRBJ2-5
V: TRBV11-3
size: -
CDR3: CASSLTTGTGETQYF

J: TRBJ1-5
V: TRBV7-9
size: -
CDR3: CASSPGQGVDQPQHF

J: TRBJ2-3
V: TRBV6-1
size: once
CDR3: CASSEELIRTDTQYF

J: TRBJ2-1
V: TRBV11-2
size: -
CDR3: CASTRGGTRLYNEQFF

J: TRBJ2-2
V: TRBV5-5
size: -
CDR3: CASSPRGTSGATGELFF

J: TRBJ1-2
V: TRBV7-9
size: -
CDR3: CASSLADYLGYTF

J: TRBJ2-1
V: TRBV28
size: -
CDR3: CASNKRTTYNEQFF

J: TRBJ2-1
V: TRBV5-1
size: -
CDR3: CASSRVLAGGEDEQFF

J: TRBJ2-1
V: TRBV19
size: -
CDR3: CASHPDSTLRKEQFF

J: TRBJ1-5
V: TRBV5-1
size: -
CDR3: CASSPTGDKEPQHF

J: TRBJ1-5
V: TRBV6-1
size: -
CDR3: CASSELGQGYQPQHF

J: TRBJ1-2
V: TRBV2
size: -
CDR3: CASSEGGGTYGYTF

J: TRBJ2-3
V: TRBV18
size: -
CDR3: CASSPRGGSSTDTQYF

J: TRBJ2-7
V: TRBV19
size: -
CDR3: CASSPFGGRAYEQYF